Listed here are 25 T cell receptor beta chains from one sample, sequenced in a study of response to subunit inactivated influenza vaccine. Each CDR3 protein is one row after TCRdb ran MiXCR on the RT-PCR reads. This table holds about 650,000 distinct CDR3 sequences, around 15% found once. Sequencing used PBMCs from blood, obtained roughly 15 days before vaccination. All receptors derive from a man in his fifties or sixties who received an inactivated influenza vaccine.

This clonotype came up a few times. The CDR3, as DNA: TGTGCCAGCAGCGGGTACATCAACACCGGGGAGCTGTTTTTT. It encodes CASSGYINTGELFF. The J gene is TRBJ2-2, the V gene TRBV7-9; D is unclear. V dropped 5 bases and J dropped 2 bases, with 9 bases sitting between them. This CDR3 region has 14 residues. CDR1 SEHNR and CDR2 FQNEAQ come from the germline V gene (reference sequence).

V gene TRBV18 combines with J gene TRBJ1-4; D is undetermined. CDR1 and CDR2 from the germline V gene are KGHSH and LQKENI. This CDR3 contains 14 residues. V was pared by 4 bases and J by 4 bases, with 10 bases between. The CDR3 loop is CASSLRTSNEKLFF. In DNA form, the CDR3 reads TGTGCCAGCTCACTGCGGACGAGTAATGAAAAACTGTTTTTT.

This clonotype showed up many times. The chain uses TRBV21-1 and TRBJ2-3; the D segment call TRBD2 is taken from the table without a DNA check. TRBV21-1 is marked as a pseudogene. The CDR3 is 15 residues long. The CDR3 protein is CASSKLAGAPDTQYF. The CDR3 DNA sequence: TGCGCCAGCTCCAAACTAGCGGGAGCTCCAGATACGCAGTATTTT.

As regards this clonotype: A clone one base away is much larger, so this may be a read error. This chain connects TRBV29-1 to TRBJ2-3, with D possibly being TRBD1 (6 bases). The CDR3 is made up of 14 amino acids. Germline CDR1 reads SQVTM; CDR2 reads ANQGSEA. The CDR3 region is CSVQEDRGLDTQYF. The CDR3 coding sequence is TGCAGCGTTCAAGAGGACAGAGGGTTAGATACGCAGTATTTT.

This clonotype was seen a few times. This chain uses TRBV6-1 with TRBJ1-6; 8 nucleotides align to TRBD1. With 6 bases clipped from V and 7 bases from J, the junction kept 8 bases outside the gene matches. The CDR3 is made up of 15 amino acids. Germline values: CDR1 MNHNS, CDR2 SASEGT. The chain's CDR3 is CASRRGQGRNSPLHF. CDR3 nucleotides: TGTGCCAGCAGACGAGGACAGGGCCGGAATTCACCCCTCCACTTT.

The chain joins TRBV7-9 to TRBJ2-3; D is undetermined. The CDR3 totals 11 residues. CDR1 and CDR2 from the germline V gene are SEHNR and FQNEAQ (reference sequence). V was shortened by 5 bases and J by 7 bases, with 7 bases between the two germline ends. Here the CDR3 reads CASSPDYTQYF. The CDR3 DNA reads TGTGCCAGCAGCCCGGATTATACGCAGTATTTT.

V and J are TRBV2 and TRBJ2-7; D is perhaps TRBD2 (6 bases). CDR3 length: 13 amino acids. Germline CDR1 SNHLY, CDR2 FYNNEI. V lost 6 bases to trimming and J lost 6 bases, with 15 bases between them. The CDR3 DNA reads TGTGCCAGCAGGTACGGGGGAGCATCCGAGCAGTACTTC. The encoded protein is CASRYGGASEQYF.

The sample holds many counts of this clonotype. This rearrangement joins TRBV5-1 to TRBJ2-2, with D uncertain. Trimming took off 0 bases at V and 2 bases at J, with 8 bases between the two ends. This CDR3 is built from 15 residues. Germline values: CDR1 SGHRS, CDR2 YFSETQ. For the CDR3, the DNA is TGCGCCAGCAGCTTGGTAGGATCTAACACCGGGGAGCTGTTTTTT. This translates into CASSLVGSNTGELFF.

The chain is built from TRBV2 and TRBJ2-1; TRBD2 matches at 11 bases. V shed 7 bases and J 5 bases; nucleotides not matched to a gene: 7. The CDR3 has 15 residues. CDR1 is SNHLY, CDR2 FYNNEI, per germline. The CDR3 reads CASTVAGGPHNEQFF. In DNA form, the CDR3 reads TGTGCCAGCACTGTAGCGGGGGGGCCCCACAATGAGCAGTTCTTC.

This clonotype has only a few counts. V gene TRBV2 combines with J gene TRBJ2-5, with a tentative D call TRBD1 (5 bases). CDR1 SNHLY and CDR2 FYNNEI come from the germline V gene. Trimming stripped 3 bases from V and 12 bases from J, with 11 bases between. This CDR3 spans 11 amino acids. CDR3 nucleotides: TGTGCCAGCAGTGACCAGGGTCCTAAGTACTTC. It is translated as CASSDQGPKYF.

This clonotype was recorded a few times. V usage is TRBV7-2 and J usage is TRBJ2-1; possible D gene TRBD2, 5 bases. V was cut by 2 bases and J by 9 bases, with 11 bases left in between. CDR1 is SGHTA, CDR2 FQGNSA, per germline. This CDR3 contains 13 residues. In DNA form, the CDR3 reads TGTGCCAGCAGCTTAAATAGCGTCGGTGAGCAGTTCTTC. It yields the protein CASSLNSVGEQFF.

The CDR3 protein is CASSSGSGNTIYF. The CDR3 DNA sequence: TGCGCCAGCAGCTCGGGAAGTGGAAACACCATATATTTT. The chain couples TRBV5-1 to TRBJ1-3; D call uncertain. With 3 bases removed from V and 3 bases from J, the gap between germline ends came to 7 bases. The CDR3 is made up of 13 amino acids. CDR1 is SGHRS, CDR2 YFSETQ, per germline.

The rearrangement joins TRBV6-2 or TRBV6-3 to TRBJ1-1, with a possible D match to TRBD1 (6 bases). This CDR3 contains 16 residues. V gave up 2 bases and J gave up 0 bases, with 13 bases separating them. Germline loops: CDR1 MNHEY, CDR2 SVGEGT. The DNA of the CDR3 is TGTGCCAGCAGTTACACCTGGGGGGCGTTGAACACTGAAGCTTTCTTT. This codes for CASSYTWGALNTEAFF.

The rearrangement links TRBV28 to TRBJ2-2, with D possibly matching TRBD2 (5 bases). This CDR3 region has 15 residues. From germline, CDR1 is MDHEN and CDR2 SYDVKM. V was cut by 6 bases and J by 0 bases, with 11 bases left in between. The CDR3 loop is CASRDTGTNTGELFF. The CDR3 bases are TGTGCCAGCAGGGATACCGGGACGAACACCGGGGAGCTGTTTTTT.

The rearrangement joins TRBV7-2 to TRBJ2-7, with 7 nucleotides matching TRBD1. CDR1 is SGHTA, CDR2 FQGNSA, per germline. Losses at the gene ends were 4 bases for V and 6 bases for J; bases not matched to a gene: 3. The CDR3 length is 12 residues. The CDR3 protein is CASSSAGGEQYF. In nucleotides, the CDR3 is TGTGCCAGCAGCTCTGCAGGGGGCGAGCAGTACTTC.

The V and J genes are TRBV4-3 and TRBJ1-1; a possible D gene is TRBD1 (5 bases). Deletions cut 0 bases from V and 1 base from J, with 9 bases between. The CDR3 spans 15 residues. Germline V gene lookup returns CDR1 LGHNA and CDR2 YSLEER. CDR3 residues: CASSQDGAANTEAFF. DNA of the CDR3: TGCGCCAGCAGCCAAGATGGGGCCGCGAACACTGAAGCTTTCTTT.

This clonotype was seen a few times. The chain couples TRBV7-9 to TRBJ1-1; D unresolved. The length of the CDR3 is 13 residues. The V and J ends lost 1 base and 4 bases respectively, with 7 bases between them. Per the germline V gene, CDR1 is SEHNR and CDR2 is FQNEAQ (reference sequence). The CDR3 region has the DNA TGTGCCAGCAGCTTAGTAGGGATCACTGAAGCTTTCTTT. The encoded protein is CASSLVGITEAFF.

The rearrangement uses TRBV27 and TRBJ2-2; unclear D gene. Germline V gene lookup returns CDR1 MNHEY and CDR2 SMNVEV (reference sequence). The CDR3 covers 15 residues. Trimming stripped 6 bases from V and 1 base from J, with 12 bases between. The chain's CDR3 is CASSRNGLNTGELFF. For the CDR3, the DNA is TGTGCCAGCAGCCGTAACGGGCTGAACACCGGGGAGCTGTTTTTT.

This clonotype was seen many times. The chain joins TRBV28 to TRBJ2-3; 7 positions match TRBD2. Trimming cost V 2 bases and J 4 bases; bases outside gene matches: 3. Germline values: CDR1 MDHEN, CDR2 SYDVKM. The CDR3 extends over 14 amino acids. The CDR3 region is CASSLGGGSDTQYF. The CDR3 region has the DNA TGTGCCAGCAGTTTAGGGGGGGGTTCAGATACGCAGTATTTT.

The V gene is TRBV12-3 or TRBV12-4, the J gene TRBJ2-2; D unclear. This CDR3 region has 14 residues. The V end was cut by 3 bases, the J end by 7 bases, with 12 bases between. The DNA for the CDR3 is TGTGCCAGCAGTTTCACGTCAGAACGCGGGGAGCTGTTTTTT. It yields the protein CASSFTSERGELFF.

This clonotype was observed many times. The CDR3 DNA is TGTGCCAGCAGTTACGGACAGAGCACAGATACGCAGTATTTT. Translated, it gives CASSYGQSTDTQYF. The V gene is TRBV6-5, the J gene TRBJ2-3; TRBD1 might be the D (6 bases). The CDR3 is 14 residues long. In germline, CDR1 is MNHEY, CDR2 SVGAGI. With 2 bases removed from V and 0 bases from J, the gap between germline ends came to 6 bases.

This clonotype occurred a few times. The chain is built from TRBV3-1 and TRBJ2-3, with 9 bases lining up with TRBD2. Germline trimming cut 10 bases from V and 1 base from J; bases unmatched to any gene: 0. CDR3 length: 12 amino acids. The germline V gene encodes CDR1 LGHDT and CDR2 YNNKEL (reference sequence). The CDR3 coding sequence is TGTGCCACTAGCGGGGGCACAGATACGCAGTATTTT. Amino acids: CATSGGTDTQYF.

The chain uses TRBV10-3 and TRBJ2-7, with D possibly being TRBD1 or TRBD2 (5 bases each). This CDR3 contains 13 residues. The germline CDR1 and CDR2 sequences are ENHRY and SYGVKD. V shed 3 bases and J shed 4 bases, with 10 bases lying between them. The CDR3 region has the DNA TGTGCCATCAGTGACCAGGGCGGGTACGAGCAGTACTTC. It yields the protein CAISDQGGYEQYF.

The chain couples TRBV6-2 or TRBV6-3 to TRBJ1-1; maybe TRBD1 (5 bases). CDR1 MNHEY and CDR2 SVGEGT come from the germline V gene. V was cut by 6 bases and J by 2 bases, with 10 bases left in between. The CDR3 sequence is 13 residues long. The CDR3 bases are TGTGCCAGCAGAACAGACAGAAACACTGAAGCTTTCTTT. This translates into CASRTDRNTEAFF.

The CDR3 here is CSARDRSRRGKLFF. The DNA for the CDR3 is TGCAGTGCTAGAGATCGGTCACGACGCGGAAAACTGTTTTTT. The chain recombines TRBV20-1 with TRBJ1-4; no clear D gene. This CDR3 spans 14 amino acids. Trimming left V 0 bases short and J 10 bases short, with 15 bases between. The germline gives CDR1 DFQATT, CDR2 SNEGSKA (reference sequence).